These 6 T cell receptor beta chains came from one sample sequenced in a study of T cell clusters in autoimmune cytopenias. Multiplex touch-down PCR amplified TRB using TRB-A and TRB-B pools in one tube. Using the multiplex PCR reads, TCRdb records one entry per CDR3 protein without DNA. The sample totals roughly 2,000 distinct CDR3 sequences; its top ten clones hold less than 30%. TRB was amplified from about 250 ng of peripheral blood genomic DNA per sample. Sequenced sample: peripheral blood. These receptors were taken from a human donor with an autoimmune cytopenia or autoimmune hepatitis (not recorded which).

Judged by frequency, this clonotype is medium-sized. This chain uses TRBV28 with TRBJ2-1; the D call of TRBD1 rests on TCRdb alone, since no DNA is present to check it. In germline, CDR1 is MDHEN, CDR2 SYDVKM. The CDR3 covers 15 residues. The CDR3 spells CASSRYRAGLNEQFF.

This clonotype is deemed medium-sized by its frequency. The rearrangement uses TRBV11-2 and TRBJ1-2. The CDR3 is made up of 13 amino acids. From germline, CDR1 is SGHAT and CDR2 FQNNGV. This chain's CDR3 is CASSPSPNYGYTF.

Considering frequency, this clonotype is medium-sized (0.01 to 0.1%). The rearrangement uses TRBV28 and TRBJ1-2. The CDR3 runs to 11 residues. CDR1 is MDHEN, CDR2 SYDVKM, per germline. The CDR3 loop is CASTGNYGYTF.

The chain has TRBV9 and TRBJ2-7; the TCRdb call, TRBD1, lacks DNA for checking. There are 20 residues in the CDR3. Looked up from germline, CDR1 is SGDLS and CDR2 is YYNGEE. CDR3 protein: CASSNSSGQRLPHAHYEQYF.

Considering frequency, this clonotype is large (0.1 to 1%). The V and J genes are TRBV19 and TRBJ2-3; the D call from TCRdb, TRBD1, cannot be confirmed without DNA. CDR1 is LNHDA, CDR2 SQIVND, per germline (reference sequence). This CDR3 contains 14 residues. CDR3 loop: CASSARQGVDTQYF.

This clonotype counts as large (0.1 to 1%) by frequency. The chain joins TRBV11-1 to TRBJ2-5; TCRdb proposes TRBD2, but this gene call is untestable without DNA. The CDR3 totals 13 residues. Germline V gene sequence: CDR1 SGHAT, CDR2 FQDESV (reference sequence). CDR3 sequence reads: CASSRDRGETQYF.